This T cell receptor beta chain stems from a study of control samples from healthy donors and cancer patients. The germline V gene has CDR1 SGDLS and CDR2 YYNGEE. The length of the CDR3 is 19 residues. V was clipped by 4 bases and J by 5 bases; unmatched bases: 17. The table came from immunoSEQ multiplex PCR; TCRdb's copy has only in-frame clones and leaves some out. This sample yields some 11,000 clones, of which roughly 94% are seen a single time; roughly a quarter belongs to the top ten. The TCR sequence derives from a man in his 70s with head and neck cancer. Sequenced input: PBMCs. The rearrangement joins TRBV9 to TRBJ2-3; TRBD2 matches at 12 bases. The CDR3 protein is CASSPRGRTSGNREDTQYF. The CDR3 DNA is TGTGCCAGCAGCCCGAGGGGACGGACTAGCGGGAATAGGGAAGATACGCAGTATTTT.